This T cell receptor (beta chain) was sequenced in a study of human T cells and chemical hapten exposure. As for the study in general: Patients, chiefly female, had alopecia areata, totalis or universalis.

TCRdb reprocessed the RACE reads with MiXCR, giving one entry per CDR3 protein. The profile shows about 59,000 distinct CDR3 sequences, around 11% of them singletons. The time point was: pre-sensitization, week 0. As to treatment: therapeutic diphenylcyclopropenone sensitization with weekly scalp DPC. Trimming stripped 0 bases from V and 4 bases from J, with 27 bases between. The CDR3 is made up of 20 amino acids. Germline V gene sequence: CDR1 LGHDT, CDR2 YNNKEL (reference sequence). The rearrangement joins TRBV3-1 to TRBJ1-2; possibly TRBD1 for D (6 bases). The sequencing used whole blood, collected in connection with sensitization to the hapten diphenylcyclopropenone (DPC). The TCR was taken from a woman in her thirties or forties with alopecia areata. Some clones in this sample may be carry-over from other donors' samples. As DNA, the CDR3 is TGTGCCAGCAGCCAAGATCTGGTTCGACAGGAACTCCCCCCCTCCTATGGCTACACCTTC. Protein product: CASSQDLVRQELPPSYGYTF. Complete variable domain (other parts from reference TRBV3-1 and TRBJ1-2): DTAVSQTPKYLVTQMGNDKSIKCEQNLGHDTMYWYKQDSKKFLKIMFSYNNKELIINETVPNRFSPKSPDKAHLNLHINSLELGDSAVYFCASSQDLVRQELPPSYGYTFGSGTRLTVV.